This T cell receptor beta chain was observed in a study of OX40 agonist ivuxolimab in advanced cancers. The assay was immunoSEQ multiplex PCR, and TCRdb's table has in-frame clones only and misses some. The sample lists 75,000 to 100,000 clones, around nine tenths occurring once. This clone has just one count. V was clipped by 2 bases and J by 4 bases; unmatched bases: 8. The CDR3 runs 16 residues. Germline CDR1 and CDR2: MDHEN and SYDVKM. The sequence came from an adult with an advanced solid tumor such as melanoma, head and neck, liver or kidney cancer. The chain combines TRBV28 with TRBJ2-5, with TRBD2 matching 9 bases. Here the sequenced sample was CD4+ or CD8+ T cells sorted from blood, taken in a trial of the OX40 agonist ivuxolimab. The CDR3 DNA reads TGTGCCAGCAGTTTAGGTCTAGCGGGAACGAGAGAGACCCAGTACTTC. Amino acids: CASSLGLAGTRETQYF.